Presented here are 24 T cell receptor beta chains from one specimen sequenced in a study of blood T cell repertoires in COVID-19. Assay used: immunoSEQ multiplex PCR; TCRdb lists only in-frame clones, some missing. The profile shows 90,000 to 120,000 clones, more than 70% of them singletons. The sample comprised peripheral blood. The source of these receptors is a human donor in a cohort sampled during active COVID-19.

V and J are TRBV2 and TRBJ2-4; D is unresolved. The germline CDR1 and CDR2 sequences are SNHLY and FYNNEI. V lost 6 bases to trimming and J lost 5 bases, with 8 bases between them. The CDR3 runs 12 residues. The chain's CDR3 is CASRQNQNIQYF. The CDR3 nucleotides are TGTGCCAGCAGACAGAACCAAAACATTCAGTACTTC.

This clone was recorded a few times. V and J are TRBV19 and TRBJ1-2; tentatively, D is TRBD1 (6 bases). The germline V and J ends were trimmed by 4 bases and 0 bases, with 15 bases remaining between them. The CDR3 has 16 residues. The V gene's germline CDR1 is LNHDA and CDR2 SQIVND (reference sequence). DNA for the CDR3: TGTGCCAGTAGTACCCGACGAGAGGGGGCTAACTATGGCTACACCTTC. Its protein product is CASSTRREGANYGYTF.

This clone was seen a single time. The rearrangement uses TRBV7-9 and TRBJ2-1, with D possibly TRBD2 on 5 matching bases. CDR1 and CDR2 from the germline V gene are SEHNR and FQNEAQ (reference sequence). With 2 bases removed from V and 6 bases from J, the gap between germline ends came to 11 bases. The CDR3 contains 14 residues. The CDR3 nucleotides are TGTGCCAGCAGCTTACCGGGATCTTCCAATGAGCAGTTCTTC. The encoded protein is CASSLPGSSNEQFF. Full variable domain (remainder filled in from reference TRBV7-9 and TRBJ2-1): DTGVSQNPRHKITKRGQNVTFRCDPISEHNRLYWYRQTLGQGPEFLTYFQNEAQLEKSRLLSDRFSAERPKGSFSTLEIQRTEQGDSAMYLCASSLPGSSNEQFFGPGTRLTVL.

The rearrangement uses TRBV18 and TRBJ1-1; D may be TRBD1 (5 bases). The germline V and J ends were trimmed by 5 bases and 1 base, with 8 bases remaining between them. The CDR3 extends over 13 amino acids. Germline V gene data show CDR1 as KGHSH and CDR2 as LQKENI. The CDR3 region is CASSRQPNTEAFF. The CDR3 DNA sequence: TGTGCCAGCTCAAGACAGCCGAACACTGAAGCTTTCTTT.

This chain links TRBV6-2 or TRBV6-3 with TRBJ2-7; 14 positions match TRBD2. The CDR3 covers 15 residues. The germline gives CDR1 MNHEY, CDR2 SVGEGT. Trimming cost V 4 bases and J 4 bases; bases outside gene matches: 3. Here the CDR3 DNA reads TGTGCCAGCAGTTCCGGGACTAGCGGGAGTTACGAGCAGTACTTC. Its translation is CASSSGTSGSYEQYF.

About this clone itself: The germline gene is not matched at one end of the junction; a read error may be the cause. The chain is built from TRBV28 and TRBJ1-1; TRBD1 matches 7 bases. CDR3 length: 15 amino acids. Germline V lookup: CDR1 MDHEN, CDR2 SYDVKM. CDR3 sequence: CASSLGQGVKTEAFF. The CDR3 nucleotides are TGTGCCAGCAGTTTAGGGCAGGGGGTGAAGACTGAAGCTTTCTTT.

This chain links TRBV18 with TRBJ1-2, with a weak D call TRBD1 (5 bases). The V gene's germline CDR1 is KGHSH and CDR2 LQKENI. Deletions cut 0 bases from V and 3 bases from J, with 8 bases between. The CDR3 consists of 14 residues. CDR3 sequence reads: CASSPPGLDYGYTF. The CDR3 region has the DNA TGTGCCAGCTCACCACCGGGGCTAGACTATGGCTACACCTTC.

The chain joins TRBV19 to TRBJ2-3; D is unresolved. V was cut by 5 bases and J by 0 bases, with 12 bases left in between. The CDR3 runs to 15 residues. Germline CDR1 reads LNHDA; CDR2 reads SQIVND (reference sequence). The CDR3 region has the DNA TGTGCCAGTAGTCCTCCCGAGACTAGCACAGATACGCAGTATTTT. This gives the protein CASSPPETSTDTQYF.

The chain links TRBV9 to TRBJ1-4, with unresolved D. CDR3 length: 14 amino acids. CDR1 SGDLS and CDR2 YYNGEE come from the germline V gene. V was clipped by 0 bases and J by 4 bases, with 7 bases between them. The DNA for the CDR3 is TGTGCCAGCAGCGTAGGAGGTTATAATGAAAAACTGTTTTTT. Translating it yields CASSVGGYNEKLFF.

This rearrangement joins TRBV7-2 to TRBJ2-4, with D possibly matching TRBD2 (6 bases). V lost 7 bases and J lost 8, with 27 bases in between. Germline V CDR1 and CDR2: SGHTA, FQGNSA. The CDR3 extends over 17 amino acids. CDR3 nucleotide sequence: TGTGCCAGCACCAAACTACCTAGCGCCCTGAGTGTTGACATTCAGTACTTC. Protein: CASTKLPSALSVDIQYF.

For the CDR3, the DNA is TGTGCCAGCACCTCAGGGTATAGCAATCAGCCCCAGCATTTT. Amino acid sequence: CASTSGYSNQPQHF. The chain employs TRBV28 and TRBJ1-5; possibly TRBD1 for D (5 bases). V gave up 7 bases and J gave up 0 bases, with 10 bases separating them. CDR1 is MDHEN, CDR2 SYDVKM, per germline. This CDR3 region has 14 residues.

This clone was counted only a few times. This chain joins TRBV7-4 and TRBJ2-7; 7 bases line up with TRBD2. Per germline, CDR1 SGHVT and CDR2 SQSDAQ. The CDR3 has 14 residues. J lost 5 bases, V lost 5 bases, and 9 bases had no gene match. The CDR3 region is CASSRLAGEHEQYV. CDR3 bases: TGTGCCAGCAGCCGACTGGCGGGAGAGCACGAGCAGTACGTC.

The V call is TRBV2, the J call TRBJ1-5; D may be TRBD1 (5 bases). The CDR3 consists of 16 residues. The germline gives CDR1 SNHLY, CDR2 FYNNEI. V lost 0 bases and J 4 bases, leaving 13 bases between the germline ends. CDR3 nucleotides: TGTGCCAGCAGTGAAGCGCTTGGGGGGTCGAATCAGCCCCAGCATTTT. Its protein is CASSEALGGSNQPQHF.

CDR3 amino acids: CASSRDQTGMNYGYTF. The CDR3 DNA reads TGCGCCAGCAGCCGAGATCAGACAGGGATGAACTATGGCTACACCTTC. V gene TRBV4-3 combines with J gene TRBJ1-2, with 7 bases aligning to TRBD1. The CDR3 consists of 16 residues. V shed 4 bases, J shed 2 bases, and the junction held 10 bases outside the gene matches. Germline V lookup: CDR1 LGHNA, CDR2 YSLEER.

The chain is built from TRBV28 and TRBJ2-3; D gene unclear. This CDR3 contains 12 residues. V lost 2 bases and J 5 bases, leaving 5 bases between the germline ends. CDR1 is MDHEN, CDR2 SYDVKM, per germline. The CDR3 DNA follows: TGTGCCAGCAGTTTAGTCCGAGATACGCAGTATTTT. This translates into CASSLVRDTQYF.

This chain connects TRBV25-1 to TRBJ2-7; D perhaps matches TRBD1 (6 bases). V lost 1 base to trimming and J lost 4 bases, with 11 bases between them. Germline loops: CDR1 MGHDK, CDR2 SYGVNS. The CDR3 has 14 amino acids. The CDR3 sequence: CASSESTGPYEQYV. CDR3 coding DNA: TGTGCCAGCAGTGAATCGACAGGCCCTTACGAGCAGTACGTC.

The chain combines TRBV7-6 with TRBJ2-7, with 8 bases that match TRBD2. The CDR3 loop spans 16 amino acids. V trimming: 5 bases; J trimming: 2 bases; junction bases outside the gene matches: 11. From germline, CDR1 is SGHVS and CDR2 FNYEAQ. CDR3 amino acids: CASSLTGTSPAYEQYV. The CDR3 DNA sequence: TGTGCCAGCAGCCTCACCGGGACTAGTCCCGCCTACGAGCAGTACGTC.

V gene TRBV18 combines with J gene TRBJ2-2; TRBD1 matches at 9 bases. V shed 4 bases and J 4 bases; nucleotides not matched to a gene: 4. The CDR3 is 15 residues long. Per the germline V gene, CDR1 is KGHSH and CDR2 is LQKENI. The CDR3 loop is CASSQGQGSTGELFF. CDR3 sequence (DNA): TGTGCCAGCTCACAAGGACAGGGGAGCACCGGGGAGCTGTTTTTT.

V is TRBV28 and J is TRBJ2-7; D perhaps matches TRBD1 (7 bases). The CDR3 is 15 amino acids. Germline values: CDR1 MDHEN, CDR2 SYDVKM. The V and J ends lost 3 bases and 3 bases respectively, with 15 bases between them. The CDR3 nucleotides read TGTGCCAGCAGTTTGGGGGGACAGAGAATCTACGAGCAGTACTTC. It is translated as CASSLGGQRIYEQYF.

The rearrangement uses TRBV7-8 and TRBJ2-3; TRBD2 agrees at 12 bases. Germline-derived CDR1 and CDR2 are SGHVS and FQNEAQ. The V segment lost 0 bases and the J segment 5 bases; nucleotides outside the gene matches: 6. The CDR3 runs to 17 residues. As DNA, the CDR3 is TGTGCCAGCAGCTTAGCGCCACTAGCGGGAGGTAGAGATACGCAGTATTTT. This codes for CASSLAPLAGGRDTQYF.

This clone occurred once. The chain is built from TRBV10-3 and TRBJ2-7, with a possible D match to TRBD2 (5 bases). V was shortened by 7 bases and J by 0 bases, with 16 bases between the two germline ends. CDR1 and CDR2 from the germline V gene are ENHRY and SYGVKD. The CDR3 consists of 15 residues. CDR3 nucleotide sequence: TGTGCCATCAAAGGAGCGGAACCGAGCTCCTACGAGCAGTACTTC. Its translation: CAIKGAEPSSYEQYF.

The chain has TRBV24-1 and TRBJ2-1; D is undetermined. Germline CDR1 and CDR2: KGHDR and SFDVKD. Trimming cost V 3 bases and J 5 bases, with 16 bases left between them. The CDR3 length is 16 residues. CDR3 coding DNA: TGTGCCACCAGTGATACGACAATTTATGGAAACAATGAGCAGTTCTTC. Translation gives CATSDTTIYGNNEQFF.

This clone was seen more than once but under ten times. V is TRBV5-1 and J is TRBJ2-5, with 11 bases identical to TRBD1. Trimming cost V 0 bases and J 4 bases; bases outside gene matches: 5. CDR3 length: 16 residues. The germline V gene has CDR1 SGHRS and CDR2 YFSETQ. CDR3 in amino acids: CASSLVGQGVGETQYF. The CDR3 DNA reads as TGCGCCAGCAGCTTGGTGGGACAGGGGGTCGGAGAGACCCAGTACTTC. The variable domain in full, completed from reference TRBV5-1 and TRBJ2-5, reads KAGVTQTPRYLIKTRGQQVTLSCSPISGHRSVSWYQQTPGQGLQFLFEYFSETQRNKGNFPGRFSGRQFSNSRSEMNVSTLELGDSALYLCASSLVGQGVGETQYFGPGTRLLVL.

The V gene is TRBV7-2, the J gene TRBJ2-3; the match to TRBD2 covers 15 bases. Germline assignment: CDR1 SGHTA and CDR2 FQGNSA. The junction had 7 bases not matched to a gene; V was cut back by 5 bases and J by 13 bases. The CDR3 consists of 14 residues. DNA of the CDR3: TGTGCCAGCAGCCCACGGACTAGCGGGAGGGGAAAGTATTTT. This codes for CASSPRTSGRGKYF. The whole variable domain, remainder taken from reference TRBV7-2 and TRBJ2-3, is GAGVSQSPSNKVTEKGKDVELRCDPISGHTALYWYRQSLGQGLEFLIYFQGNSAPDKSGLPSDRFSAERTGGSVSTLTIQRTQQEDSAVYLCASSPRTSGRGKYFGPGTRLTVL.